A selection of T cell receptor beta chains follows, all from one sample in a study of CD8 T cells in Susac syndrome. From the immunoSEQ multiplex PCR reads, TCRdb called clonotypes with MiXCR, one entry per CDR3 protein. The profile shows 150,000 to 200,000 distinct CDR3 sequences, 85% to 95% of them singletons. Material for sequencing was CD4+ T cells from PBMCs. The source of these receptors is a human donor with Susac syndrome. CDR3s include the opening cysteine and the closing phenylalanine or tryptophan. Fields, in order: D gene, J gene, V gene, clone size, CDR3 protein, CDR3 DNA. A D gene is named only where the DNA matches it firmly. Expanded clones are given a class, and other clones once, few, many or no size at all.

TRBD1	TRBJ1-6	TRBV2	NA	CASNLGQGDSPLHF	TGTGCCTCCAATTTGGGACAGGGGGATTCACCCCTCCACTTT
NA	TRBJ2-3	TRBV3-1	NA	CASSQGVLGETDTQYF	TGTGCCAGCAGCCAAGGGGTACTAGGGGAGACAGATACGCAGTATTTT
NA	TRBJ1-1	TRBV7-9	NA	CASKRGTLGDTEAFF	TGTGCCAGCAAGAGGGGCACACTTGGGGACACTGAAGCTTTCTTT
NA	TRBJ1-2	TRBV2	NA	CASSPQQRYGYTF	TGTGCCAGCAGTCCGCAGCAACGCTATGGCTACACCTTC
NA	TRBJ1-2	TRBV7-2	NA	CASSFTVNYGYTF	TGTGCCAGCAGCTTTACGGTTAACTATGGCTACACCTTC
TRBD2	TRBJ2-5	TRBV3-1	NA	CASSQGGRVQETQYF	TGTGCCAGCAGCCAAGGGGGGAGGGTCCAAGAGACCCAGTACTTC
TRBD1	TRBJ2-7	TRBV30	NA	CAWSIDRAHEQYF	TGTGCCTGGAGTATCGACAGGGCCCACGAGCAGTACTTC
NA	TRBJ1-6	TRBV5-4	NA	CASSLDRTNSPLHF	TGTGCCAGCAGCTTGGACAGGACTAATTCACCCCTCCACTTT
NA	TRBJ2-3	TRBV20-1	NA	CSASRLAEGTDTQYF	TGCAGTGCTAGTCGTCTCGCGGAGGGCACAGATACGCAGTATTTT
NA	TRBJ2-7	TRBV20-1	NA	CSGAYEQYF	TGCAGTGGAGCCTACGAGCAGTACTTC
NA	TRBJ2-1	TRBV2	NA	CASSDGRSSYNEQFF	TGTGCCAGCAGTGATGGGCGTTCATCCTACAATGAGCAGTTCTTC
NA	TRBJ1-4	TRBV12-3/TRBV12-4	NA	CASSPSPNTNEKLFF	TGTGCCAGCAGTCCCTCTCCGAACACTAATGAAAAACTGTTTTTT
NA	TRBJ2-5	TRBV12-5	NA	CASGLNIETQYF	TGTGCTAGTGGTTTGAACATAGAGACCCAGTACTTC
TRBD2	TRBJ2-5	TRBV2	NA	CASSRTSGGSYQTQYF	TGTGCCAGCAGTCGGACTAGCGGGGGGTCCTACCAGACCCAGTACTTC
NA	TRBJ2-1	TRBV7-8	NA	CASRSRSNEQFF	TGTGCCAGCAGATCGAGGTCCAATGAGCAGTTCTTC
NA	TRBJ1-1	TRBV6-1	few	CASSDQGPTEAFF	TGTGCCAGCAGTGACCAGGGCCCTACTGAAGCTTTCTTT
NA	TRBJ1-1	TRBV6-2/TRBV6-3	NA	CASSYFGAEAFF	TGTGCCAGCAGTTACTTTGGGGCTGAAGCTTTCTTT
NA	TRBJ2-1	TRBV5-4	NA	CASSLGQGEVEQFF	TGTGCCAGCAGCTTGGGGCAGGGGGAGGTTGAGCAGTTCTTC
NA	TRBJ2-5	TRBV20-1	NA	CSAGQGKETQYF	TGCAGTGCTGGGCAGGGGAAGGAGACCCAGTACTTC
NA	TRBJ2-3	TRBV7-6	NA	CASSALGNTDTQYF	TGTGCCAGCAGCGCCCTTGGCAACACAGATACGCAGTATTTT
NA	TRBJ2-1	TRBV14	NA	CASSQLAFLIGNEQFF	TGTGCCAGCAGCCAATTGGCGTTCCTGATAGGTAATGAGCAGTTCTTC
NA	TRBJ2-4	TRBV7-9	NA	CASSLVPEKGNIQYF	TGTGCCAGCAGCTTAGTCCCGGAGAAGGGAAACATTCAGTACTTC
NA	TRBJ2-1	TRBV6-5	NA	CASQAPGNEQFF	TGTGCCAGCCAGGCCCCCGGGAATGAGCAGTTCTTC
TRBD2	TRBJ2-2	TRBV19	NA	CASSWRGETNTGELFF	TGTGCCAGTAGTTGGCGGGGGGAAACGAACACCGGGGAGCTGTTTTTT
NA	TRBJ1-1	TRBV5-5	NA	CASRGPGTLNTEAFF	TGTGCCAGCAGGGGTCCAGGGACACTGAACACTGAAGCTTTCTTT
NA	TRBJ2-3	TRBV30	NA	CAWSVRRVAGLTDTQYF	TGTGCCTGGAGTGTACGGAGGGTGGCGGGGCTCACAGATACGCAGTATTTT
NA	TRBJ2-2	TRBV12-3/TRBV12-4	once	CASSVGQNTGELFF	TGTGCCAGCAGCGTGGGACAGAACACCGGGGAGCTGTTTTTT
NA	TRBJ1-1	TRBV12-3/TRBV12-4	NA	CASSLRSPEAFF	TGTGCCAGCAGTTTAAGGTCTCCTGAAGCTTTCTTT